This TCR beta chain was recorded in a study of T cells in Graves' hyperthyroidism and ophthalmopathy. Amplification of TCR beta CDR3 regions was performed using RNA transcripts as template. HTBI primers were used for first-round RT-PCR of the TCR CDR3. Via MiXCR, TCRdb re-called the multiplex PCR reads, giving one row per CDR3 protein. The sample records fewer than 550,000 distinct CDR3 sequences, less than 20% being singletons. The CDR3 loop spans 14 amino acids. Germline V lookup: CDR1 SNHLY, CDR2 FYNNEI. The chain uses TRBV2 and TRBJ2-1; 10 bases map to TRBD2. With the DNA end fitting TRBJ2-7 better, the J assignment may be wrong. This clonotype was obtained from a young woman with Graves' hyperthyroidism. Sequencing input: blood. This CDR3 is CASARTSGYNEQYF. The CDR3 nucleotides are TGTGCCAGCGCACGGACTAGCGGATACAATGAGCAGTACTTC.